This T cell receptor beta chain was found in a study of beta chain features in type 1 diabetes. This clone was seen a few times. The CDR3 runs to 13 residues. Deletions cut 3 bases from V and 5 bases from J, with 11 bases between. CDR1 is SGHTA, CDR2 FQGNSA, per germline. Reverse transcribing all isolated RNA meant expressed TCRB transcripts were sequenced. Clones were sequenced by immunoSEQ multiplex PCR, and TCRdb holds only the in-frame ones, with some missing. The sample has some 150,000 clones; 11% are singletons. This TCR was recovered from a man between 18 and 29 years old in good health. The chain couples TRBV7-2 to TRBJ2-7; D is perhaps TRBD1 or TRBD2 (5 bases each). Sequenced input: central memory CD4+ T cells from blood. The CDR3 loop is CASSFEGNHEQYF. The DNA of the CDR3 is TGTGCCAGCAGCTTTGAGGGGAACCACGAGCAGTACTTC. The complete variable domain, with remaining parts taken from reference TRBV7-2 and TRBJ2-7, reads GAGVSQSPSNKVTEKGKDVELRCDPISGHTALYWYRQSLGQGLEFLIYFQGNSAPDKSGLPSDRFSAERTGGSVSTLTIQRTQQEDSAVYLCASSFEGNHEQYFGPGTRLTVT.